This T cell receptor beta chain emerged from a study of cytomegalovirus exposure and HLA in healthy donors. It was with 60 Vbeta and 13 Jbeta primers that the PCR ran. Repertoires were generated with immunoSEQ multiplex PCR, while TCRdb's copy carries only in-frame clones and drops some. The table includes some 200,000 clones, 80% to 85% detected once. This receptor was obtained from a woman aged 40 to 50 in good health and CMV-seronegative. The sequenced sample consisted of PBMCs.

CDR3 region: CASSRLRAGSTEAFF. DNA of the CDR3: TGTGCCAGCAGCCGTCTTAGGGCGGGAAGCACTGAAGCTTTCTTT. The chain couples TRBV9 to TRBJ1-1; D not certain. V lost 4 bases and J 4 bases, leaving 17 bases between the germline ends. This CDR3 region has 15 residues. CDR1 SGDLS and CDR2 YYNGEE come from the germline V gene.